These T cell receptor beta chains were read from a single sample in a study of T-cell memory formation after mild COVID-19. TCRdb independently ran MiXCR on the 5' RACE reads; one entry per CDR3 protein. The sample consists of fewer than 75,000 distinct CDR3 sequences, 12% of them appearing once. The specimen was PBMCs or a T cell subset sorted from them (not recorded which). These receptors came from a man between 18 and 29 years old who had mild COVID-19 (a few samples of this study predate the infection). Cell type and time point are not known. The CDR3 runs from the conserved cysteine through the conserved F or W. The order of the fields is D gene, clone size, J gene, CDR3 length, V gene, CDR3 DNA, CDR3 protein. A D gene is named only where the DNA matches it firmly. Where a row states a size, it is once, few, many or the class of an expanded clone; other rows omit it.

d_gene: TRBD1; abundance: few; j_gene: TRBJ1-1; len: 15; v_gene: TRBV7-2; CDR3nt: TGTGCCAGCAGCTTCGATGGACAGGGGCGGACTGAAGCTTTCTTT; CDR3aa: CASSFDGQGRTEAFF
d_gene: -; abundance: few; j_gene: TRBJ1-2; len: 13; v_gene: TRBV6-5; CDR3nt: TGTGCCAGCAGTCCAGGAGCGGACTATGGCTACACCTTC; CDR3aa: CASSPGADYGYTF
d_gene: -; abundance: -; j_gene: TRBJ2-1; len: 15; v_gene: TRBV18; CDR3nt: TGTGCCAGCTCACCACAACTGGAGGCCTACAATGAGCAGTTCTTC; CDR3aa: CASSPQLEAYNEQFF
d_gene: TRBD1; abundance: -; j_gene: TRBJ2-2; len: 16; v_gene: TRBV7-2; CDR3nt: TGTGCCAGCAGCTCACGGACAGGGGGCGACACCGGGGAGCTGTTTTTT; CDR3aa: CASSSRTGGDTGELFF
d_gene: -; abundance: -; j_gene: TRBJ1-1; len: 13; v_gene: TRBV30; CDR3nt: TGTGCCTGGAGTGTGGGACAGAACACTGAAGCTTTCTTT; CDR3aa: CAWSVGQNTEAFF
d_gene: TRBD2; abundance: -; j_gene: TRBJ2-5; len: 16; v_gene: TRBV4-1; CDR3nt: TGCGCCAGCAGCCAAGACCCCAGCGGGGGAAAAGAGACCCAGTACTTC; CDR3aa: CASSQDPSGGKETQYF
d_gene: -; abundance: few; j_gene: TRBJ1-2; len: 13; v_gene: TRBV29-1; CDR3nt: TGCAGCGTTGCCTCGGGGGCAGGGAAGGACTACACCTTC; CDR3aa: CSVASGAGKDYTF
d_gene: -; abundance: many; j_gene: TRBJ1-1; len: 13; v_gene: TRBV6-5; CDR3nt: TGTGCCAGCAGAGATCCGGACGAAGATGAAGCTTTCTTT; CDR3aa: CASRDPDEDEAFF
d_gene: TRBD1; abundance: -; j_gene: TRBJ2-3; len: 15; v_gene: TRBV12-3/TRBV12-4; CDR3nt: TGTGCCAGCAGTTTAGTAGGACAGGCCACAGATACGAAGTATTTT; CDR3aa: CASSLVGQATDTKYF
d_gene: TRBD1; abundance: many; j_gene: TRBJ1-6; len: 13; v_gene: TRBV12-3/TRBV12-4; CDR3nt: TGTGCCAGCAGTGTAACAGGGGAATCACCCCTCCACTTT; CDR3aa: CASSVTGESPLHF
d_gene: TRBD1; abundance: few; j_gene: TRBJ2-3; len: 14; v_gene: TRBV12-3/TRBV12-4; CDR3nt: TGTGCCAGCGGTGGACAGGGAATAACAGATACGCAGTATTTT; CDR3aa: CASGGQGITDTQYF
d_gene: -; abundance: -; j_gene: TRBJ1-5; len: 12; v_gene: TRBV27; CDR3nt: TGTGCCAGCAGTTTCAACAATCAGCCCCAGCATTTT; CDR3aa: CASSFNNQPQHF
d_gene: -; abundance: many; j_gene: TRBJ2-3; len: 15; v_gene: TRBV7-2; CDR3nt: TGTGCCAGCAGCTTAGGTGTAGAGGCTCGGGGTACGCAGTATTTT; CDR3aa: CASSLGVEARGTQYF
d_gene: -; abundance: -; j_gene: TRBJ2-5; len: 14; v_gene: TRBV7-2; CDR3nt: TGTGCCAGCAGCCCCGCTCCTCGAGGGGAGACCCAGTACTTC; CDR3aa: CASSPAPRGETQYF